This T cell receptor beta chain was profiled in a study of regulatory T cells in long-lasting Graves disease. Building of the TCR beta libraries involved iRepertoire HTBI primers and Arm-PCR of CDR3 regions. TCRdb re-called the multiplex PCR reads through MiXCR, storing one row per CDR3 protein. The sample has approximately 400,000 distinct CDR3 sequences; 15% to 19% are singletons. General study points: What was studied was peripheral blood only, and not thyroid tissue.

Time point meaning: newly diagnosed GD, antithyroid drugs for less than 3 months. RNA isolated from PBMCs was used to make the TCR library. V was clipped by 5 bases and J by 0 bases; unmatched bases: 5. The CDR3 length is 17 residues. Germline V gives CDR1 DFQATT, CDR2 SNEGSKA (reference sequence). This clonotype was seen only once. Its antigen is as yet unknown. A much larger clone lies one base from this, so it may be a read error. The gene calls are TRBV20-1 and TRBJ2-2; 14 bases line up with TRBD2. This material consisted of peripheral blood mononuclear cells (PBMCs), taken at new diagnosis, from a patient treated with antithyroid drugs. This TCR was recovered from a female donor with Graves disease. This CDR3 reads CSAPGTSGRSNTGELFF. The CDR3 DNA follows: TGCAGTGCTCCCGGGACTAGCGGGAGATCGAACACCGGGGAGCTGTTTTTT.